These 31 T cell receptor beta chains came from one sample sequenced in a study of T cell changes during pregnancy in multiple sclerosis. The table came from immunoSEQ multiplex PCR; TCRdb's copy has only in-frame clones and leaves some out. The sample contains 35,000 to 45,000 clones, 90% to 95% of which appear only once. Sequencing used CD8+ T cells from peripheral blood mononuclear cells, obtained in the third trimester of pregnancy. The receptors derive from a female donor with multiple sclerosis, enrolled in a pregnancy study.

This chain joins TRBV9 and TRBJ2-3; TRBD2 agrees at 7 bases. There are 14 residues in the CDR3. V lost 8 bases, J lost 6 bases, and 12 bases stayed unmatched. Germline V gene sequence: CDR1 SGDLS, CDR2 YYNGEE. The CDR3 bases are TGTGCCAGTGGGAGCGGGGCAGCCTCGGATACGCAGTATTTT. Encoded protein: CASGSGAASDTQYF.

The chain carries TRBV9 and TRBJ2-3; TRBD2 agrees at 9 bases. V was clipped by 0 bases and J by 2 bases; unmatched bases: 4. Germline CDR1 is SGDLS and CDR2 is YYNGEE. The CDR3 is 16 amino acids. CDR3 in amino acids: CASSVDAGGFTDTQYF. The DNA for the CDR3 is TGTGCCAGCAGCGTAGATGCGGGGGGGTTCACAGATACGCAGTATTTT. The full variable domain, completed using reference TRBV9 and TRBJ2-3, is DSGVTQTPKHLITATGQRVTLRCSPRSGDLSVYWYQQSLDQGLQFLIQYYNGEERAKGNILERFSAQQFPDLHSELNLSSLELGDSALYFCASSVDAGGFTDTQYFGPGTRLTVL.

This sequence joins TRBV4-2 and TRBJ2-7, with 10 bases fitting TRBD2. The ends lost 0 bases at V and 3 bases at J; junction bases unmatched: 8. This CDR3 is 17 amino acids long. From germline, CDR1 is LGHNA and CDR2 YNFKEQ. The CDR3 loop is CASSQDLRTSGFYEQYF. In DNA form, the CDR3 reads TGTGCCAGCAGCCAAGATCTGAGGACTAGCGGTTTCTACGAGCAGTACTTC.

The rearrangement links TRBV9 to TRBJ2-3; TRBD2 agrees at 11 bases. CDR1 is SGDLS, CDR2 YYNGEE, per germline. This CDR3 is 15 amino acids long. The V segment lost 7 bases and the J segment 1 base; nucleotides outside the gene matches: 5. Written as DNA, the CDR3 is TGTGCCAGCGGGCCGGGACTAGCGGGCACAGATACGCAGTATTTT. Translated: CASGPGLAGTDTQYF.

The chain joins TRBV11-2 to TRBJ2-5; no reliable D call. This CDR3 is built from 11 residues. Trimming removed 5 bases from V and 4 bases from J, with 5 bases in between. Germline CDR1 and CDR2: SGHAT and FQNNGV. The CDR3 here is CASSGPETQYF. For the CDR3, the DNA is TGTGCCAGCAGCGGGCCAGAGACCCAGTACTTC.

The rearrangement uses TRBV5-1 and TRBJ1-1; a weak D match, TRBD1 (6 bases). The ends were cut back, 1 base at V and 3 bases at J, with 16 bases in the middle. This CDR3 contains 16 residues. Germline V gene data show CDR1 as SGHRS and CDR2 as YFSETQ. CDR3 coding DNA: TGCGCCAGCAGCTTGCACAGGGCCAGCGCTGACACTGAAGCTTTCTTT. This gives the protein CASSLHRASADTEAFF.

In this sample, this clone turned up a few times. The rearrangement uses TRBV5-1 and TRBJ1-1, with D possibly being TRBD1 (5 bases). V lost 0 bases, J lost 3 bases, and 15 bases lay in between. There are 16 residues in the CDR3. Germline CDR1 is SGHRS and CDR2 is YFSETQ. The CDR3 DNA follows: TGCGCCAGCAGCTTGGATATCGGCCAGGGATACACTGAAGCTTTCTTT. Protein: CASSLDIGQGYTEAFF.

The V call is TRBV7-9, the J call TRBJ2-3, with D tentatively TRBD2 (6 bases). CDR1 and CDR2 (germline): SEHNR, FQNEAQ (reference sequence). The CDR3 is 16 residues long. Trimming took off 4 bases at V and 0 bases at J, with 14 bases between the two ends. The CDR3 here is CASSSPFAGSTDTQYF. The CDR3 DNA reads TGTGCCAGCAGCTCCCCCTTTGCGGGGAGCACAGATACGCAGTATTTT.

The chain carries TRBV29-1 and TRBJ2-3; no reliable D call. V gave up 7 bases and J gave up 4 bases, with 15 bases separating them. The CDR3 spans 13 residues. Germline V CDR1 and CDR2: SQVTM, ANQGSEA. The CDR3 sequence: CSGLKTGPDTQYF. In DNA, the CDR3 is TGCAGCGGGTTAAAGACTGGTCCAGATACGCAGTATTTT.

This chain joins TRBV5-1 and TRBJ2-1; D unclear. V lost 1 base, J lost 4 bases, and 6 bases lay in between. There are 13 residues in the CDR3. In germline, CDR1 is SGHRS, CDR2 YFSETQ. CDR3 loop: CASSLSGYNEQFF. The CDR3 nucleotides are TGCGCCAGCAGCTTGTCAGGATACAATGAGCAGTTCTTC.

The J gene is TRBJ2-3, the V gene TRBV15, with D perhaps TRBD1 (5 bases). The CDR3 has 14 residues. Per the germline V gene, CDR1 is LNHNV and CDR2 is YYDKDF (reference sequence). Trimming stripped 5 bases from V and 1 base from J, with 10 bases between. The CDR3 region has the DNA TGTGCCACCAGCGGGTTCAGGGGCACAGATACGCAGTATTTT. Its translation: CATSGFRGTDTQYF.

This sequence joins TRBV6-5 and TRBJ1-2, with D possibly matching TRBD1 (5 bases). Germline V gene sequence: CDR1 MNHEY, CDR2 SVGAGI. The CDR3 runs 14 residues. V was cut by 4 bases and J by 8 bases, with 17 bases left in between. The CDR3 coding sequence is TGTGCCAGCAGTTCCCCCGGCAGGACAACGGGCTACACCTTC. This sequence encodes CASSSPGRTTGYTF.

The table lists this clone with a count of one. DNA of the CDR3: TGTGCCAGTAGTACTTGGACATTGAACACTGAAGCTTTCTTT. Translating it yields CASSTWTLNTEAFF. The J gene is TRBJ1-1, the V gene TRBV19, with D perhaps TRBD1 (5 bases). The CDR3 is 14 amino acids. V was cut by 4 bases and J by 0 bases, with 9 bases left in between. The germline CDR1 and CDR2 sequences are LNHDA and SQIVND (reference sequence).

The J gene is TRBJ2-3, the V gene TRBV7-6; 9 bases align to TRBD2. This CDR3 is 15 amino acids long. The germline CDR1 and CDR2 sequences are SGHVS and FNYEAQ. Trimming removed 4 bases from V and 0 bases from J; junction bases left unmatched: 2. CDR3 coding DNA: TGTGCCAGCAGCTCCGGGACTAGCAGCACAGATACGCAGTATTTT. Residues: CASSSGTSSTDTQYF.

The chain combines TRBV7-2 with TRBJ1-1, with 7 positions matching TRBD1. This CDR3 has 17 residues. J lost 3 bases, V lost 5 bases, and 15 bases had no gene match. Per the germline V gene, CDR1 is SGHTA and CDR2 is FQGNSA. The DNA for the CDR3 is TGTGCCAGCAGCACGCCTAGGGGGCCAGGGTGGGACACTGAAGCTTTCTTT. It translates to CASSTPRGPGWDTEAFF. The full variable domain, its missing parts supplied by reference TRBV7-2 and TRBJ1-1, is GAGVSQSPSNKVTEKGKDVELRCDPISGHTALYWYRQSLGQGLEFLIYFQGNSAPDKSGLPSDRFSAERTGGSVSTLTIQRTQQEDSAVYLCASSTPRGPGWDTEAFFGQGTRLTVV.

The CDR3 here is CASSQEVTGGRLNTEAFF. Here the CDR3 DNA reads TGCGCCAGCAGCCAAGAAGTGACAGGGGGCCGTCTGAACACTGAAGCTTTCTTT. The chain links TRBV4-1 to TRBJ1-1, with 10 bases fitting TRBD1. The CDR3 spans 18 residues. V lost 0 bases, J lost 0 bases, and 7 bases stayed unmatched. The germline gives CDR1 MGHRA, CDR2 YSYEKL.

The genes are TRBV25-1 and TRBJ1-2, with no clear D. V lost 0 bases and J 10 bases, leaving 12 bases between the germline ends. Germline lookup yields CDR1 MGHDK and CDR2 SYGVNS. The CDR3 is 13 residues long. The CDR3 nucleotides read TGTGCCAGCAGTGAATATTTTAGTCCTTTCTACACCTTC. Translating it yields CASSEYFSPFYTF.

The rearrangement links TRBV5-1 to TRBJ2-3; 9 bases map to TRBD2. The ends lost 1 base at V and 4 bases at J; junction bases unmatched: 7. Per the germline V gene, CDR1 is SGHRS and CDR2 is YFSETQ. The CDR3 contains 16 residues. The CDR3 region has the DNA TGCGCCAGCAGCTTGACGAGCGGGGGGCGGGCAGATACGCAGTATTTT. Translated, it gives CASSLTSGGRADTQYF.

V is TRBV13 and J is TRBJ2-2; 7 bases match TRBD1. J gave up 7 bases and V 4 bases, and 9 bases lay outside the gene matches. Looked up from germline, CDR1 is PRHDT and CDR2 is FYEKMQ (reference sequence). The length of the CDR3 is 15 residues. CDR3: CASSSRQGRIGELFF. The CDR3 coding sequence is TGTGCCAGCAGCTCTCGACAGGGCCGGATCGGGGAGCTGTTTTTT.

This clone was observed once. This sequence joins TRBV11-2 and TRBJ1-5; D is perhaps TRBD1 (5 bases). The CDR3 sequence is 15 residues long. V dropped 1 base and J dropped 6 bases, with 13 bases sitting between them. Germline V lookup: CDR1 SGHAT, CDR2 FQNNGV. Here the CDR3 DNA reads TGTGCCAGCAGCTTAGCAGCCGGGGGAGGTCAGCCCCAGCATTTT. Translation gives CASSLAAGGGQPQHF. Supplemented by reference TRBV11-2 and TRBJ1-5, the full variable domain reads EAGVAQSPRYKIIEKRQSVAFWCNPISGHATLYWYQQILGQGPKLLIQFQNNGVVDDSQLPKDRFSAERLKGVDSTLKIQPAKLEDSAVYLCASSLAAGGGQPQHFGDGTRLSIL.

There are a few counts of this clone. The V gene is TRBV19, the J gene TRBJ2-6, with 12 bases lining up with TRBD1. The CDR3 sequence is 17 residues long. Germline V lookup: CDR1 LNHDA, CDR2 SQIVND (reference sequence). The V segment lost 5 bases and the J segment 2 bases; nucleotides outside the gene matches: 4. This CDR3 is CASSLGQGATGANVLTF. Here the CDR3 DNA reads TGTGCCAGTAGTCTGGGACAGGGGGCAACTGGGGCCAACGTCCTGACTTTC.

The chain carries TRBV27 and TRBJ1-6, with 7 bases matching TRBD1. This CDR3 spans 17 amino acids. V dropped 0 bases and J dropped 3; count of bases not matched to a gene: 5. CDR1 and CDR2 (germline): MNHEY, SMNVEV (reference sequence). The CDR3: CASSLSIWDSYNSPLHF. The CDR3 nucleotides read TGTGCCAGCAGTTTATCGATATGGGACAGCTATAATTCACCCCTCCACTTT.

This chain links TRBV18 with TRBJ1-2, with D maybe TRBD1 (6 bases). The V end lost 2 bases, the J end lost 6 bases, and 16 bases lay between the germline ends. The CDR3 sequence is 15 residues long. Germline V gene sequence: CDR1 KGHSH, CDR2 LQKENI. The CDR3 reads CASSPSRGADDGYTF. CDR3 nucleotide sequence: TGTGCCAGCTCACCATCCCGGGGGGCGGACGATGGCTACACCTTC.

The chain has TRBV9 and TRBJ2-3; D possibly corresponds to TRBD2 (6 bases). From germline, CDR1 is SGDLS and CDR2 YYNGEE. CDR3 size: 16 residues. V was pared by 0 bases and J by 1 base, with 12 bases between. The CDR3 coding sequence is TGTGCCAGCAGCGTAGCTAGCGACTTTCGCACAGATACGCAGTATTTT. Its translation is CASSVASDFRTDTQYF.

The V and J genes are TRBV7-9 and TRBJ2-3; 8 positions agree with TRBD2. The germline V gene encodes CDR1 SEHNR and CDR2 FQNEAQ (reference sequence). V trimming: 3 bases; J trimming: 4 bases; junction bases outside the gene matches: 12. The CDR3 covers 17 residues. CDR3 nucleotide sequence: TGTGCCAGCAGCTTCCTACGGGGGGGTTTATTTTCAGATACGCAGTATTTT. Its protein is CASSFLRGGLFSDTQYF.

This CDR3 reads CASSLRGQGPYEQYF. In DNA form, the CDR3 reads TGCGCCAGCAGCCTAAGAGGACAGGGACCCTACGAGCAGTACTTC. V usage is TRBV4-1 and J usage is TRBJ2-7; 8 bases match TRBD1. V dropped 4 bases and J dropped 2; count of bases not matched to a gene: 7. The CDR3 is 15 amino acids. Germline CDR1 MGHRA, CDR2 YSYEKL.

This chain connects TRBV14 to TRBJ2-3; D possibly corresponds to TRBD2 (6 bases). With 6 bases removed from V and 3 bases from J, the gap between germline ends came to 10 bases. In germline, CDR1 is SGHDN, CDR2 FVKESK. This CDR3 has 13 amino acids. CDR3 sequence reads: CASRPGTTDTQYF. DNA of the CDR3: TGTGCCAGCAGACCCGGGACTACAGATACGCAGTATTTT. The full variable domain, its missing parts supplied by reference TRBV14 and TRBJ2-3, is EAGVTQFPSHSVIEKGQTVTLRCDPISGHDNLYWYRRVMGKEIKFLLHFVKESKQDESGMPNNRFLAERTGGTYSTLKVQPAELEDSGVYFCASRPGTTDTQYFGPGTRLTVL.

This clone is judged medium-sized. V usage is TRBV6-1 and J usage is TRBJ1-1, with a tentative D call TRBD1 (6 bases). The CDR3 extends over 13 amino acids. V was clipped by 2 bases and J by 6 bases, with 10 bases between them. CDR1 is MNHNS and CDR2 is SASEGT in the germline V gene. In nucleotides, the CDR3 is TGTGCCAGCAGTGAACTACAGGGCGCTGAAGCTTTCTTT. Translating it yields CASSELQGAEAFF.

The J gene is TRBJ2-7, the V gene TRBV29-1, with 8 bases fitting TRBD1. The ends lost 5 bases at V and 0 bases at J; junction bases unmatched: 6. The CDR3 is made up of 14 amino acids. Germline CDR1 SQVTM, CDR2 ANQGSEA. CDR3 DNA: TGCAGCGTTCTAGGACAGGGAACCTCCTACGAGCAGTACTTC. This codes for CSVLGQGTSYEQYF.

The chain joins TRBV7-9 to TRBJ2-7; 10 bases agree with TRBD1. The germline V gene has CDR1 SEHNR and CDR2 FQNEAQ (reference sequence). J lost 3 bases, V lost 1 base, and 3 bases had no gene match. This CDR3 spans 15 amino acids. This chain's CDR3 is CASSLDGTGDYEQYF. The CDR3 DNA reads TGTGCCAGCAGCTTAGACGGGACAGGGGACTACGAGCAGTACTTC.

The chain is built from TRBV25-1 and TRBJ1-1, with a tentative D call TRBD1 (5 bases). The germline gives CDR1 MGHDK, CDR2 SYGVNS. The V end lost 6 bases, the J end lost 7 bases, and 12 bases lay between the germline ends. The CDR3 loop spans 12 amino acids. The CDR3 here is CASRGGEIEAFF. The CDR3 DNA is TGTGCCAGCAGGGGGGGTGAGATTGAAGCTTTCTTT.